The clone carrying this TCR beta chain was seen only once. Antigen unknown. Cell sorting was applied to PBMCs, and CD4+ and CD8+ T cells were collected. The germline gives CDR1 LGHNA, CDR2 YSLEER. Trimming removed 0 bases from V and 4 bases from J, with 15 bases in between. This CDR3 is 16 amino acids long. The sample is drawn from a study of CD8+ T cells in alopecia areata. As for the study in general: A regimen of oral tofacitinib, 5 to 10 mg twice daily, was given to treated patients.

Extracted RNA was reverse transcribed, and the resulting cDNA served as sequencing template. Using immunoSEQ multiplex PCR, the repertoire was profiled, and TCRdb retains in-frame clones only, with some absent. Of around 140,000 clones in the sample, roughly 53% were seen once. Overall study findings and caveats: Clonality in lesional scalp, especially alopecia totalis/universalis, exceeded that of normal scalp. It was less clear whether patients shared TCRs than it was in mice, possibly because of HLA.

V gene TRBV4-3 combines with J gene TRBJ1-2; D perhaps matches TRBD1 (6 bases). The TCR sequence derives from a human donor with alopecia areata. This specimen was CD4+ T cells sorted from blood, taken at week 0. The CDR3 coding sequence is TGCGCCAGCAGCCAAGACCCACAGGGTTCGAGCTATGGCTACACCTTC. It codes for CASSQDPQGSSYGYTF.